Below are 23 T cell receptor beta chains sequenced from a single sample in a study of T-cell reconstitution after alpha-beta-depleted transplantation in children. Using unique molecular identifiers, the investigators prepared the TCRbeta library. TCRdb ran MiXCR on the PCR reads and lists one entry per CDR3 protein. The sample records more than 200,000 distinct CDR3 sequences, roughly a quarter being singletons. Here the sequenced sample was PBMCs, mostly from graft donor cells, taken 360 days after TCRalphabeta/CD19-depleted stem cell transplant. The receptors were gathered from a female patient between 2 and 10 years old who had a stem cell transplant for congenital amegakaryocytic thrombocytopenia, so the T cells may come from the graft donor.

J is TRBJ1-2 and V is TRBV11-2; D is possibly TRBD1 (5 bases). The germline CDR1 and CDR2 sequences are SGHAT and FQNNGV. The CDR3 covers 13 residues. The V end was cut by 6 bases, the J end by 4 bases, with 12 bases between. In DNA form, the CDR3 reads TGTGCCAGCAGATCACAGGTCGGCTATGGCTACACCTTC. It translates to CASRSQVGYGYTF.

This rearrangement joins TRBV12-3 or TRBV12-4 to TRBJ1-2, with D tentatively TRBD1 (5 bases). The V and J ends lost 2 bases and 1 base respectively, with 14 bases between them. The CDR3 has 16 amino acids. The CDR3 nucleotides read TGTGCCAGCAGTTTATCGGGGCGGCACTTTAACTATGGCTACACCTTC. Its protein is CASSLSGRHFNYGYTF.

This clonotype was observed a few times. The V call is TRBV12-3 or TRBV12-4, the J call TRBJ2-7; 14 bases agree with TRBD2. With V trimmed by 3 bases and J by 3 bases, 10 bases remained unmatched. CDR3 length: 18 amino acids. The CDR3 reads CASSLVGGLAGGSYEQYF. The CDR3 nucleotides read TGTGCCAGCAGTTTGGTCGGAGGACTAGCGGGGGGAAGCTACGAGCAGTACTTC.

The V call is TRBV10-3, the J call TRBJ2-7; 10 bases fit TRBD1. The CDR3 loop spans 15 amino acids. Germline V CDR1 and CDR2: ENHRY, SYGVKD. Germline trimming cut 11 bases from V and 3 bases from J; bases unmatched to any gene: 13. CDR3 DNA sequence: TGTGCCCCGGTCAGGGGACAGGGGCCTCTCTACGAGCAGTACTTC. This translates into CAPVRGQGPLYEQYF.

This clonotype was recorded a few times. The chain combines TRBV5-1 with TRBJ1-2; D is possibly TRBD1 (6 bases). The germline V gene has CDR1 SGHRS and CDR2 YFSETQ. This CDR3 is built from 14 residues. Between the trimmed V and J ends, which lost 3 bases and 3 bases, there was a span of 12 bases. The CDR3 region is CASSYRDTYYGYTF. The CDR3 region has the DNA TGCGCCAGCAGCTACCGGGACACCTACTATGGCTACACCTTC.

The CDR3 protein is CASSLPTTVGYGYTF. The CDR3 nucleotides are TGTGCCAGCAGCTTGCCGACAACAGTCGGGTATGGCTACACCTTC. V usage is TRBV7-9 and J usage is TRBJ1-2; the D is unclear. The CDR3 spans 15 residues. Looked up from germline, CDR1 is SEHNR and CDR2 is FQNEAQ (reference sequence). The V gene lost 3 bases and the J gene lost 5 bases, with 16 bases spanning the gap.

The chain carries TRBV12-3 or TRBV12-4 and TRBJ2-7; 8 bases line up with TRBD1. With 5 bases clipped from V and 3 bases from J, the junction kept 6 bases outside the gene matches. The CDR3 is 14 amino acids. CDR3 in DNA: TGTGCCAGCAGTATTCAGACAGGGGTCTACGAGCAGTACTTC. Amino acid sequence: CASSIQTGVYEQYF.

The rearrangement uses TRBV12-3 or TRBV12-4 and TRBJ2-7, with D perhaps TRBD2 (6 bases). There are 15 residues in the CDR3. The V gene lost 3 bases and the J gene lost 0 bases, with 12 bases spanning the gap. The CDR3 bases are TGTGCCAGCAGTTTCGGCGGGACTTACTCCTACGAGCAGTACTTC. Its protein product is CASSFGGTYSYEQYF.

Ten or more counts support this clonotype. CDR3 loop: CSARVISNQPQHF. The CDR3 coding sequence is TGCAGTGCTAGAGTTATTAGCAATCAGCCCCAGCATTTT. This chain links TRBV20-1 with TRBJ1-5; D gene ambiguous. This CDR3 region has 13 residues. Germline V gene lookup returns CDR1 DFQATT and CDR2 SNEGSKA (reference sequence). V was trimmed by 1 base and J by 0 bases, leaving 4 bases between them.

This clonotype was recorded many times. This chain connects TRBV12-3 or TRBV12-4 to TRBJ2-7; 7 bases are shared with TRBD1. This CDR3 has 16 residues. With V trimmed by 5 bases and J by 2 bases, 12 bases remained unmatched. The CDR3 coding sequence is TGTGCCAGCAGTAGGAAAAAGAGGGACAGACCCTACGAGCAGTACTTC. This sequence encodes CASSRKKRDRPYEQYF.

This clonotype showed up many times. The chain recombines TRBV29-1 with TRBJ2-7; 8 bases are a match to TRBD1. Trimming removed 5 bases from V and 0 bases from J; junction bases left unmatched: 9. The CDR3 runs 15 residues. Germline CDR1 SQVTM, CDR2 ANQGSEA. The CDR3 DNA reads as TGCAGCGTTTTCGGACAGGGACGATACTCCTACGAGCAGTACTTC. Protein product: CSVFGQGRYSYEQYF.

This chain uses TRBV5-1 with TRBJ1-1; 11 bases are shared with TRBD1. After removal of 4 bases from V and 7 bases from J, the junction contained 6 bases not matched to a gene. Per the germline V gene, CDR1 is SGHRS and CDR2 is YFSETQ. The CDR3 runs to 14 residues. CDR3 bases: TGCGCCAGCAGCACAGGACAGGGGGCTCATGAAGCTTTCTTT. Translating gives CASSTGQGAHEAFF.

This clonotype was counted many times. The chain carries TRBV28 and TRBJ2-7, with D possibly being TRBD1 (5 bases). Germline-derived CDR1 and CDR2 are MDHEN and SYDVKM. V lost 4 bases and J 4 bases, leaving 8 bases between the germline ends. CDR3 size: 12 residues. Here the CDR3 reads CASSSPGYEQYF. The DNA of the CDR3 is TGTGCCAGCAGTTCTCCAGGGTACGAGCAGTACTTC.

V is TRBV29-1 and J is TRBJ2-7, with D possibly called TRBD1 or TRBD2 (6 bases each). CDR3 length equals 15 residues. V lost 2 bases and J lost 1, with 15 bases in between. Germline V lookup: CDR1 SQVTM, CDR2 ANQGSEA. CDR3 residues: CSVESPGEVSYEQYF. CDR3 sequence (DNA): TGCAGCGTTGAAAGCCCAGGGGAGGTTTCCTACGAGCAGTACTTC.

This clonotype was detected a few times. The V gene is TRBV25-1, the J gene TRBJ1-1; D is uncertain. CDR3 length: 14 residues. Trimming shortened V by 4 bases and J by 1 base, and 10 bases separated the two germline ends. Germline V CDR1 and CDR2: MGHDK, SYGVNS. The chain's CDR3 is CASSARAANTEAFF. CDR3 sequence (DNA): TGTGCCAGCAGTGCCCGCGCAGCGAACACTGAAGCTTTCTTT. The entire variable domain, with the rest obtained from reference TRBV25-1 and TRBJ1-1, is as follows: EADIYQTPRYLVIGTGKKITLECSQTMGHDKMYWYQQDPGMELHLIHYSYGVNSTEKGDLSSESTVSRIRTEHFPLTLESARPSHTSQYLCASSARAANTEAFFGQGTRLTVV.

This clonotype has a count of ten or more. This sequence joins TRBV12-3 or TRBV12-4 and TRBJ1-5, with TRBD1 matching over 7 bases. The CDR3 runs to 14 residues. The V and J ends lost 1 base and 15 bases, in that order; junction bases with no gene match: 12. The CDR3 coding sequence is TGTGCCAGCAGTTTAGATGGCGCAGGGGGGAGTTTGCATTTT. This translates into CASSLDGAGGSLHF.

This clonotype has more than one count but fewer than ten. The gene calls are TRBV5-6 and TRBJ2-3, with D perhaps TRBD1 or TRBD2 (5 bases each). Germline V gene lookup returns CDR1 SGHDT and CDR2 YYEEEE. CDR3 length: 14 amino acids. V was trimmed by 1 base and J by 2 bases, leaving 8 bases between them. The CDR3 protein is CASSLSGATDTQYF. For the CDR3, the DNA is TGTGCCAGCAGCTTGTCCGGGGCCACAGATACGCAGTATTTT.

J is TRBJ2-1 and V is TRBV10-3, with 7 bases lining up with TRBD1. Germline CDR1 reads ENHRY; CDR2 reads SYGVKD. J gave up 5 bases and V 5 bases, and 15 bases lay outside the gene matches. The CDR3 has 17 residues. In nucleotides, the CDR3 is TGTGCCATCAGTATTGGCTCCGACAGGGTGGTCGACAATGAGCAGTTCTTC. This gives the protein CAISIGSDRVVDNEQFF.

The CDR3 DNA sequence: TGTGCCATCAGTGAACTAGCGGGAGGACAAGAGACCCAGTACTTC. Translated: CAISELAGGQETQYF. V gene TRBV10-3 combines with J gene TRBJ2-5; 12 nucleotides align to TRBD2. After removal of 3 bases from V and 2 bases from J, the junction contained 1 base not matched to a gene. The CDR3 consists of 15 residues. CDR1 and CDR2 (germline): ENHRY, SYGVKD.

The DNA of the CDR3 is TGTGCCAGCAGCCACGCAAGGACAGGGCAGGGCGGTTATGAAAAACTGTTTTTT. Its protein product is CASSHARTGQGGYEKLFF. The genes are TRBV7-6 and TRBJ1-4; 8 nucleotides match TRBD1. The germline V gene has CDR1 SGHVS and CDR2 FNYEAQ. V trimming: 5 bases; J trimming: 6 bases; junction bases outside the gene matches: 17. The CDR3 sequence is 18 residues long.

This chain uses TRBV27 with TRBJ1-2; maybe TRBD1 (5 bases). Germline CDR1 and CDR2: MNHEY and SMNVEV (reference sequence). Between the trimmed V and J ends, which lost 6 bases and 3 bases, there was a span of 11 bases. The CDR3 is made up of 13 amino acids. CDR3 nucleotide sequence: TGTGCCAGCAGCCAGGGACGGGACTATGGCTACACCTTC. Amino acids: CASSQGRDYGYTF.

The rearrangement links TRBV4-2 to TRBJ2-5; D is perhaps TRBD1 or TRBD2 (5 bases each). Trimming shortened V by 4 bases and J by 3 bases, and 15 bases separated the two germline ends. Germline V gene lookup returns CDR1 LGHNA and CDR2 YNFKEQ. The CDR3 is 15 amino acids. The CDR3 protein is CASSRDHRQKETQYF. CDR3 nucleotide sequence: TGTGCCAGCAGCCGGGACCATAGGCAAAAAGAGACCCAGTACTTC.

The chain links TRBV24-1 to TRBJ2-3, with 14 bases fitting TRBD2. CDR1 and CDR2 from the germline V gene are KGHDR and SFDVKD. There are 18 residues in the CDR3. V shed 0 bases, J shed 1 base, and the junction held 2 bases outside the gene matches. CDR3 in amino acids: CATSDLPGLAGGTDTQYF. The DNA for the CDR3 is TGTGCCACCAGTGATTTGCCGGGACTAGCGGGGGGCACAGATACGCAGTATTTT.